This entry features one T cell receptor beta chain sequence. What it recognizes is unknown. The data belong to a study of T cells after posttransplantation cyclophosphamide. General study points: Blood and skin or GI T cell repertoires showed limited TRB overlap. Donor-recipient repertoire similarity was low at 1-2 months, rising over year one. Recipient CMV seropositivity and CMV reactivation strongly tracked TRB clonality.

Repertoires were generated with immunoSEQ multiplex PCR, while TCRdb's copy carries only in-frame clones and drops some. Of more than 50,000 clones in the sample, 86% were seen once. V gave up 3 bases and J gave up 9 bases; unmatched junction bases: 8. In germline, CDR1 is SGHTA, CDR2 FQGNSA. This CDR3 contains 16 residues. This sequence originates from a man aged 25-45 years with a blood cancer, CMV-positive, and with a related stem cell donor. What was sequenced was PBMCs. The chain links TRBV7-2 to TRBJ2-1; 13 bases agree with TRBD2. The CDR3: CASSFSPGLAGFEQFF. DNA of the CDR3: TGTGCCAGCAGCTTTTCGCCGGGACTAGCGGGATTTGAGCAGTTCTTC.